This T cell receptor (beta chain) was sequenced in a study of blood T cell repertoires in COVID-19. Study-wide background: Specimens from acute and convalescent COVID-19 originated in the United States, Italy and Spain. From T cells, B-cell-depleted T cells, or PBMCs came the material, which was cDNA or gDNA.

The germline gives CDR1 MNHEY, CDR2 SVGAGI. This CDR3 has 15 residues. V shed 6 bases and J 10 bases; nucleotides not matched to a gene: 12. Participants, roughly 18 to 90 years old, spanned about 26 US areas. Original processing notes: From reference gene primer amplification, estimates of nucleated cell counts were derived. Using immunoSEQ multiplex PCR, the repertoire was profiled, and TCRdb retains in-frame clones only, with some absent. That table furnishes V, J and clone size, whereas the DNA furnished D and trimming. The top ten hold approximately 1.2% of the sample, which has about 220,000 clones, roughly 83% seen once. This clone was counted a few times.

This clonotype was sampled from a woman aged 40 to 49 with acute COVID-19. Sequenced sample: PBMCs or T cells enriched from blood (not recorded which). This chain uses TRBV6-5 with TRBJ1-6; TRBD1 matches 7 bases. DNA of the CDR3: TGTGCCAGCAGGATACAGGGGATCAAAAACTCACCCCTCCACTTT. This encodes CASRIQGIKNSPLHF.